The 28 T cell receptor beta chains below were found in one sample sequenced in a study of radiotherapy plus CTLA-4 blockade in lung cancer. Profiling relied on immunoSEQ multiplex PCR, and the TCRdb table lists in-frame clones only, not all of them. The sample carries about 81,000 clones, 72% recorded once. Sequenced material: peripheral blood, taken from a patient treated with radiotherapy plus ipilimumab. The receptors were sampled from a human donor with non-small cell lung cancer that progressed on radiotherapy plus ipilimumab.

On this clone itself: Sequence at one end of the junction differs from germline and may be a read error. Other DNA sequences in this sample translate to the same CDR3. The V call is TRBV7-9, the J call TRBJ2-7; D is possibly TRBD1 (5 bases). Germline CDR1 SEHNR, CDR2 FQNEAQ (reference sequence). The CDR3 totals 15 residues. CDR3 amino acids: CASSPDSRISYEQYF. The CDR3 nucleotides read TGTGCCAGCAGCCCCGACAGCCGGATCTCCTACGAGCAATACTTC.

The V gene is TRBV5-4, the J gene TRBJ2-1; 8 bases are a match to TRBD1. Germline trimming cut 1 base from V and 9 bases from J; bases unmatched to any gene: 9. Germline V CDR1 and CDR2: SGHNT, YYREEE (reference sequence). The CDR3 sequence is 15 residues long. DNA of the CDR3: TGTGCCAGCAGCTTGTTTTGGACAGGGCCGATTGAGCAGTTCTTC. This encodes CASSLFWTGPIEQFF.

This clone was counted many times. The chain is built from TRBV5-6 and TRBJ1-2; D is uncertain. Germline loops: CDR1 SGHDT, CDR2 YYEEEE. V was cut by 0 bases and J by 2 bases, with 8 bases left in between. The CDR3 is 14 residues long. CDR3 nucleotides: TGTGCCAGCAGCTTGGCCTCCAAAAACTATGGCTACACCTTC. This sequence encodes CASSLASKNYGYTF.

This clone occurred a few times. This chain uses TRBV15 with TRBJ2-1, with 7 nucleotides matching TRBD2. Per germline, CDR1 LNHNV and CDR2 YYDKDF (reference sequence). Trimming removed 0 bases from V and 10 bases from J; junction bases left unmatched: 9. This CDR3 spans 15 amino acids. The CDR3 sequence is CATSRDLREGREQFF. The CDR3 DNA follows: TGTGCCACCAGCAGAGATCTGAGGGAGGGCCGGGAGCAGTTCTTC.

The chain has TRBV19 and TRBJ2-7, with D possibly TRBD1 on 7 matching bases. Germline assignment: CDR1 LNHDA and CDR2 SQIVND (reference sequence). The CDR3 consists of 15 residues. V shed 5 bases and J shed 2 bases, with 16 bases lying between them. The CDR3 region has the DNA TGTGCCAGTAGTGCCCCGGGACAGCGGGCCTACGAGCAGTACTTC. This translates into CASSAPGQRAYEQYF.

CDR3 in DNA: TGTGCCAGCTCACCTAGGCAGATGAACACTGAAGCTTTCTTT. Its translation is CASSPRQMNTEAFF. The chain couples TRBV18 to TRBJ1-1; D not resolved. The CDR3 length is 14 residues. V was trimmed by 3 bases and J by 0 bases, leaving 8 bases between them. Per germline, CDR1 KGHSH and CDR2 LQKENI.

The CDR3 coding sequence is TGTGCCAGCTCACAAAGCACAGATACGCAGTATTTT. It is translated as CASSQSTDTQYF. The chain is built from TRBV18 and TRBJ2-3; D unclear. V was cut by 4 bases and J by 0 bases, with 2 bases left in between. The V gene's germline CDR1 is KGHSH and CDR2 LQKENI. The CDR3 runs 12 residues.

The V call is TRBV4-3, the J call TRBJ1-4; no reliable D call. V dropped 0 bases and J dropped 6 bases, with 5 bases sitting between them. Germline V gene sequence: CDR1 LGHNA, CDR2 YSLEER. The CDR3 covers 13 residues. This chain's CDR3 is CASSQDLYEKLFF. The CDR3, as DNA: TGCGCCAGCAGCCAAGACCTATATGAAAAACTGTTTTTT.

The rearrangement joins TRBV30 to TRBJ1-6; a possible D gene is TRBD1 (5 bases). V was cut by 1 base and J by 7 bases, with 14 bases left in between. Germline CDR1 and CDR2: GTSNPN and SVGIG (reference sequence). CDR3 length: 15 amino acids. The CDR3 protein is CAWSDLDSLNSPLHF. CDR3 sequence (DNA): TGTGCCTGGAGTGACCTAGACAGCCTCAATTCACCCCTCCACTTT. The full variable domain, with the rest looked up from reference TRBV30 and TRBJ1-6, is SQTIHQWPATLVQPVGSPLSLECTVEGTSNPNLYWYRQAAGRGLQLLFYSVGIGQISSEVPQNLSASRPQDRQFILSSKKLLLSDSGFYLCAWSDLDSLNSPLHFGNGTRLTVT.

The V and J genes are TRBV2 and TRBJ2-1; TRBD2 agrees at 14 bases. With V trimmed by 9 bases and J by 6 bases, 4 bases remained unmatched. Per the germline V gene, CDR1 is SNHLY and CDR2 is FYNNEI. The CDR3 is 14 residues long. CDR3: CARFGTSGSNEQFF. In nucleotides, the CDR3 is TGTGCCAGGTTCGGGACTAGCGGGAGCAATGAGCAGTTCTTC.

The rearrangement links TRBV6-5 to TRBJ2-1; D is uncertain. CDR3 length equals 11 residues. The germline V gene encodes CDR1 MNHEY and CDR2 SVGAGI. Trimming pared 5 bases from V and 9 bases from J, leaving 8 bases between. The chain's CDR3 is CASSRSGEQFF. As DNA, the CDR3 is TGTGCCAGCAGTCGTTCGGGTGAGCAGTTCTTC.

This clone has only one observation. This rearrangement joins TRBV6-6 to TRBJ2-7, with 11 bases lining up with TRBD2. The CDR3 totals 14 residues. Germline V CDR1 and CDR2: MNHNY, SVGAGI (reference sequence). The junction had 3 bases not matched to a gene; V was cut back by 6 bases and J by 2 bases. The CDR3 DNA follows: TGTGCCAGCAGCCCGGGACTAGCGGCCTACGAGCAGTACTTC. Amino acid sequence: CASSPGLAAYEQYF.

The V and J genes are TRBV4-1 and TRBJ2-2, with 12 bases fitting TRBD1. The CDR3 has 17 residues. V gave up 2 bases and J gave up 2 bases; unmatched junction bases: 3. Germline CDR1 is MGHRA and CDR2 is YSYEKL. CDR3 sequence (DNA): TGCGCCAGCAGCCAATTCGGGACAGGGGGCAACACCGGGGAGCTGTTTTTT. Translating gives CASSQFGTGGNTGELFF.

CDR3 nucleotide sequence: TGCGCCAGCAGCCGTTTAAGGGGACAGCAGGGAGTCTATGGCTACACCTTC. Encoded protein: CASSRLRGQQGVYGYTF. This chain uses TRBV4-1 with TRBJ1-2, with 7 positions matching TRBD1. V lost 4 bases, J lost 4 bases, and 15 bases stayed unmatched. The V gene's germline CDR1 is MGHRA and CDR2 YSYEKL. This CDR3 comprises 17 residues.

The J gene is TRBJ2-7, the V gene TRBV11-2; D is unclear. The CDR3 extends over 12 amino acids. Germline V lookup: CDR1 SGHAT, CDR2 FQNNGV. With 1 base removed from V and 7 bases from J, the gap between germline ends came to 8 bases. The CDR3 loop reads CASSLGAQEQYF. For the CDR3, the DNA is TGTGCCAGCAGCTTAGGAGCCCAGGAGCAGTACTTC.

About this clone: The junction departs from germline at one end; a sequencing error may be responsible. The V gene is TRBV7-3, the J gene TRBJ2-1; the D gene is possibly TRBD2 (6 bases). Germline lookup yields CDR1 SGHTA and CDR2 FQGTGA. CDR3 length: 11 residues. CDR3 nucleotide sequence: TGTGCCAGCGGCTTCGGGGGTGAGCAGTTCTTC. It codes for CASGFGGEQFF.

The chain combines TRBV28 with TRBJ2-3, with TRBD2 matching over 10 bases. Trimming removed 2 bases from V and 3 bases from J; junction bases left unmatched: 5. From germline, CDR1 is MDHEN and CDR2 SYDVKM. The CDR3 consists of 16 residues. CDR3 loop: CASSLLLAGLTDTQYF. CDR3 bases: TGTGCCAGCAGTTTACTACTAGCGGGGTTGACAGATACGCAGTATTTT. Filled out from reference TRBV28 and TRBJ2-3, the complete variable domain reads DVKVTQSSRYLVKRTGEKVFLECVQDMDHENMFWYRQDPGLGLRLIYFSYDVKMKEKGDIPEGYSVSREKKERFSLILESASTNQTSMYLCASSLLLAGLTDTQYFGPGTRLTVL.

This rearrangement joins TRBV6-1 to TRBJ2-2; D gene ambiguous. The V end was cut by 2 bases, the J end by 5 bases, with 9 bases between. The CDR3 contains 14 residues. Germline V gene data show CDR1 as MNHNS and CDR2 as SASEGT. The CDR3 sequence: CASSEIGITGELFF. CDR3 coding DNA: TGTGCCAGCAGTGAAATAGGGATTACCGGGGAGCTGTTTTTT.

CDR3 DNA: TGTGCCAGCAGTTTTAACAGGGTAGGCGAGCAGTACTTC. The encoded protein is CASSFNRVGEQYF. The genes are TRBV28 and TRBJ2-7, with D possibly TRBD1 on 6 matching bases. V was cut by 3 bases and J by 6 bases, with 12 bases left in between. The CDR3 is made up of 13 amino acids. CDR1 is MDHEN, CDR2 SYDVKM, per germline.

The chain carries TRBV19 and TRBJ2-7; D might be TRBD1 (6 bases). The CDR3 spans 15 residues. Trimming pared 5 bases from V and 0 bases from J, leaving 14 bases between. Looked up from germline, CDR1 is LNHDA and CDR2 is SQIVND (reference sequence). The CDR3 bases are TGTGCCAGTAGTCCCCGACAGGATAGCTCCTACGAGCAGTACTTC. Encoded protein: CASSPRQDSSYEQYF.

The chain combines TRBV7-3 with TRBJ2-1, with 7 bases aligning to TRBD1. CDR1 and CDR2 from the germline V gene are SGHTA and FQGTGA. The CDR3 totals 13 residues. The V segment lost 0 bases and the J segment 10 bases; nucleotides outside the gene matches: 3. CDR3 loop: CASSLTLQGEQFF. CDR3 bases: TGTGCCAGCAGCTTAACGTTACAGGGGGAGCAGTTCTTC.

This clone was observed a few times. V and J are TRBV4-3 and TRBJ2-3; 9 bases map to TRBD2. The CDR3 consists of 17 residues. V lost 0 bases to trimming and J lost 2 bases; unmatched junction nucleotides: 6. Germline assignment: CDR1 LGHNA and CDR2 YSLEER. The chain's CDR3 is CASSQDGLAGLTDTQYF. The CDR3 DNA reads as TGCGCCAGCAGCCAAGATGGGCTAGCGGGGCTCACAGATACGCAGTATTTT.

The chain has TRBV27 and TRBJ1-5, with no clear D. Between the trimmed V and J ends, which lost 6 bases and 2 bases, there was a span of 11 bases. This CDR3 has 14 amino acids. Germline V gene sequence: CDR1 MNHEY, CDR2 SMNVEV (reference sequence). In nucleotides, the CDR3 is TGTGCCAGCAGCTCCGCTGGAGGCAATCAGCCCCAGCATTTT. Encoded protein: CASSSAGGNQPQHF.

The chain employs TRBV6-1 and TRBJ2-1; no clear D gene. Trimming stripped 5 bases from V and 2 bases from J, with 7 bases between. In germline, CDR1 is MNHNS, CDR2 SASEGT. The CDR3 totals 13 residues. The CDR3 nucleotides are TGTGCCAGCAGTCCGTGGACCTACAATGAGCAGTTCTTC. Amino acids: CASSPWTYNEQFF.

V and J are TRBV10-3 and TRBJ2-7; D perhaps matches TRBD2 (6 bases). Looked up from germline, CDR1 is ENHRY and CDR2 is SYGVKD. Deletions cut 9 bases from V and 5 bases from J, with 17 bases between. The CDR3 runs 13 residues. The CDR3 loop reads CAIMSGVENEQYF. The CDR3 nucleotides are TGTGCCATTATGTCGGGAGTAGAAAACGAGCAGTACTTC.

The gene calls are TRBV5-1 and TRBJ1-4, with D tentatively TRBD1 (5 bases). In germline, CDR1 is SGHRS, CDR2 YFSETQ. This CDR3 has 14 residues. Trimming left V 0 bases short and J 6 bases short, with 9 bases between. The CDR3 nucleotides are TGCGCCAGCAGCTTGGAGCAGGGAGATGAAAAACTGTTTTTT. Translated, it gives CASSLEQGDEKLFF.

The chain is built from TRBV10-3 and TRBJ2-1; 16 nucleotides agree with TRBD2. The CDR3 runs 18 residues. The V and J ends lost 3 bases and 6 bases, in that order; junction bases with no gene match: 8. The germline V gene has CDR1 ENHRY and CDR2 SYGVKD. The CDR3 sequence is CAISDPGTSGRAGNEQFF. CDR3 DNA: TGTGCCATCAGTGACCCAGGGACTAGCGGGAGGGCCGGCAATGAGCAGTTCTTC.

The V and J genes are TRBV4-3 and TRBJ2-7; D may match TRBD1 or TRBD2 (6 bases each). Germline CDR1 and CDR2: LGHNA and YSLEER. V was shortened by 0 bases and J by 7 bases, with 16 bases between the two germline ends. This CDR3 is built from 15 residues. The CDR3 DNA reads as TGCGCCAGCAGCCAAGATCATACGGGGGCGCGGGAGCAGTACTTC. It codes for CASSQDHTGAREQYF.